This TCR beta chain was sequenced in a study of neoadjuvant anti-PD-1 for oral cavity cancer. General study results and limits: Higher pretreatment Treg/Th17 ratios tracked higher pretreatment blood clonality.

The CDR3 consists of 16 residues. V was clipped by 0 bases and J by 0 bases; unmatched bases: 2. Germline CDR1 and CDR2: SEHNR and FQNEAQ (reference sequence). With regard to this clone: Its antigen remains unknown.

As to time point: after neoadjuvant nivolumab, at surgical resection. Sequencing was performed with immunoSEQ multiplex PCR; in TCRdb, only in-frame clones are kept and a portion is missing. The repertoire holds 40,000 or so clones, with around 40% as singletons. This specimen consisted of tumor tissue, obtained after nivolumab (anti-PD-1) treatment. The receptor comes from a person aged 40 to 85 with oral cavity squamous cell carcinoma. This chain joins TRBV7-9 and TRBJ1-3, with 7 bases aligning to TRBD1. The CDR3 loop reads CASSLAGTASGNTIYF. The CDR3 DNA sequence: TGTGCCAGCAGCTTAGCCGGGACAGCCTCTGGAAACACCATATATTTT.